The 4 T cell receptor beta chains below were found in one sample sequenced in a study of cytomegalovirus exposure and HLA in healthy donors (TCRdb year 2017). The method was the immunoSEQ multiplex PCR assay. For the multiplex PCR, a mixture combining 60 forward primers for TCR Vbeta segments and 13 reverse primers for TCR Jbeta segments was used. This immuneACCESS table, as held by TCRdb, lists in-frame sequences with V and J called but not all clones. Of the missing ones, under half trace to an unresolved V gene in checked studies; the others have no known cause. For this sample the table gives 150,000 or so clones, of which roughly 77% were detected only once. The leading ten clones occupy 7.5% to 9% of the sample. Sequenced sample: PBMCs. The receptors were gathered from a man younger than 45 in good health and CMV-seropositive.

The V and J genes are TRBV4-3 and TRBJ1-6, with D tentatively TRBD1 (6 bases). The CDR3 spans 14 residues. Germline CDR1 reads LGHNA; CDR2 reads YSLEER. V lost 1 base and J 7 bases, leaving 8 bases between the germline ends. The CDR3 DNA reads TGCGCCAGCAGCCAAGGTACAGGGAATTCACCCCTCCACTTT. Translated: CASSQGTGNSPLHF.

This sequence joins TRBV6-5 and TRBJ1-2; 8 nucleotides match TRBD1. CDR1 and CDR2 from the germline V gene are MNHEY and SVGAGI. This CDR3 contains 14 residues. The V gene end was trimmed by 6 bases and the J gene end by 10 bases; junction bases not matched to a gene: 13. This CDR3 is CASSRPGQGRVYTF. The CDR3 bases are TGTGCCAGCAGCCGACCAGGACAGGGAAGGGTCTACACCTTC.

The chain recombines TRBV6-6 with TRBJ1-5, with D perhaps matching TRBD1 (5 bases). Germline-derived CDR1 and CDR2 are MNHNY and SVGAGI (reference sequence). V was clipped by 0 bases and J by 11 bases, with 17 bases between them. This CDR3 has 15 amino acids. CDR3 bases: TGTGCCAGCAGTTACTCCCGGCAGGGTAATGTGGCCCAGCATTTT. Its protein product is CASSYSRQGNVAQHF.

V is TRBV20-1 and J is TRBJ2-2; D possibly corresponds to TRBD1 (5 bases). Trimming cost V 5 bases and J 6 bases, with 7 bases left between them. Germline-derived CDR1 and CDR2 are DFQATT and SNEGSKA (reference sequence). This CDR3 has 11 residues. The CDR3 nucleotides are TGCAGTGCTCAGGGATCCGGGGAGCTGTTTTTT. Translating it yields CSAQGSGELFF.